Included here is one T cell receptor beta chain sequence, with context. Antigen unknown. Possible read error: a much larger clone is one base away. The extraction recovered at least 6 micrograms of total RNA per sample. Through a sample-barcoded 5' primer and a J-beta primer mix, a second PCR was run for roughly 7 to 11 cycles. TCRdb redid the calling of the 5' RACE reads with MiXCR, one entry per CDR3 protein. The table includes 700,000 to 950,000 distinct CDR3 sequences, roughly 47% detected once. This specimen comes from a study of blood T cells in healthy people across ages. Across the whole study: Through template switching, about one barcoded beta molecule was captured per two T cells, as measured in model experiments. General study findings and limits: Older age went with lower TCR beta diversity per million T cells, in a roughly linear way.

Germline V CDR1 and CDR2: KGHSH, LQKENI. The CDR3 has 14 residues. Deletions cut 2 bases from V and 11 bases from J, with 18 bases between. Sequencing was carried out using blood. The receptor was isolated from a woman aged 60-75 years in good health. The V gene is TRBV18, the J gene TRBJ2-5; TRBD1 is a possible D gene (7 bases). CDR3 sequence: CASSPGRGDNEQYF. For the CDR3, the DNA is TGTGCCAGCTCACCAGGCAGGGGGGACAATGAGCAGTACTTC.